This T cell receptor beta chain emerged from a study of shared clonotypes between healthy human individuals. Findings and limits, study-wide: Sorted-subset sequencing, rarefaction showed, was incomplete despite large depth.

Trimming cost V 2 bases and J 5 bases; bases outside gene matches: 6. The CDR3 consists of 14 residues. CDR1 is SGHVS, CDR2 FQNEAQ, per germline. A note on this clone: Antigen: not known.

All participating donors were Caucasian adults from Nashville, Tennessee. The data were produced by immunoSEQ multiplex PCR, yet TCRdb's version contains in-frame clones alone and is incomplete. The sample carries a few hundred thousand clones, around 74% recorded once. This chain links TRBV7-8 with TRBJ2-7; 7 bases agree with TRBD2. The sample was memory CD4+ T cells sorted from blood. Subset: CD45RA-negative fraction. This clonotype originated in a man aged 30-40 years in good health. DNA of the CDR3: TGTGCCAGCAGCTTAAGCCTAGCGGCCCACGAGCAGTACTTC. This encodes CASSLSLAAHEQYF.